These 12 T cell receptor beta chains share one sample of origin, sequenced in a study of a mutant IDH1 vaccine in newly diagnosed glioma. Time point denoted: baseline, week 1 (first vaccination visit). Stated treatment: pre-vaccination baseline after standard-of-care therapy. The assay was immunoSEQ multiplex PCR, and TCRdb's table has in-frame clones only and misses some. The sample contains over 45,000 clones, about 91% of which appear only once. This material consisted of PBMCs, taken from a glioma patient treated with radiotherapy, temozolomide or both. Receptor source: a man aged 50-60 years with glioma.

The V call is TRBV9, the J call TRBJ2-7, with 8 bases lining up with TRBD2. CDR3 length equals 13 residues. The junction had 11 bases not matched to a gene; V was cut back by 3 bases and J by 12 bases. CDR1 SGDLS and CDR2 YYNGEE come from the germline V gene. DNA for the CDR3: TGTGCCAGCAGCGGGTCGACTAGCGCAGTGAGGTACTTC. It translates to CASSGSTSAVRYF.

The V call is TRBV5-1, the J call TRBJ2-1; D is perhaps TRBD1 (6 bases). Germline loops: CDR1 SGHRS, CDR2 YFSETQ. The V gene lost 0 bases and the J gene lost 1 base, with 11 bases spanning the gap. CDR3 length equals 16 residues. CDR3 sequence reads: CASSLARTASYNEQFF. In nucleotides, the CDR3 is TGCGCCAGCAGCTTGGCTAGGACAGCGTCCTACAATGAGCAGTTCTTC.

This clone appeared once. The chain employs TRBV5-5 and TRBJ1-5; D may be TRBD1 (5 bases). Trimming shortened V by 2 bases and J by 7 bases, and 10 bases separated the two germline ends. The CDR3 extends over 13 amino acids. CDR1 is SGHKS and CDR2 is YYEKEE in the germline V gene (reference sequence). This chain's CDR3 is CASSFDSGQPQHF. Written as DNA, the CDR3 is TGTGCCAGCAGCTTCGACTCAGGGCAGCCCCAGCATTTT.

CDR3 in DNA: TGTGCCAGCAGCCGCCTCAATGAGCAGTTCTTC. It is translated as CASSRLNEQFF. The chain joins TRBV7-9 to TRBJ2-1; D remains unclear. The CDR3 length is 11 residues. Trimming took 5 bases from V and 6 from J, leaving 5 bases between them. Germline-derived CDR1 and CDR2 are SEHNR and FQNEAQ (reference sequence).

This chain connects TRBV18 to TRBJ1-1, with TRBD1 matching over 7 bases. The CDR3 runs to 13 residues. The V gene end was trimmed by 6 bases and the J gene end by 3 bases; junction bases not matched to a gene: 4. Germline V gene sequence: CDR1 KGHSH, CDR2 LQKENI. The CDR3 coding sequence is TGTGCCAGCTCGATCACAGGGGACACTGAAGCTTTCTTT. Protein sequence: CASSITGDTEAFF.

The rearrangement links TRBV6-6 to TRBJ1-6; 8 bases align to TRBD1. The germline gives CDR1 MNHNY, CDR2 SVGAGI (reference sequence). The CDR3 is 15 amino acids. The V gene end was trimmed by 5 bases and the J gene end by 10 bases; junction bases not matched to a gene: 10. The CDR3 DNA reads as TGTGCCAGCAGTCTCGGACAGGGCCCGGGGTCACCCCTCCACTTT. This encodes CASSLGQGPGSPLHF.

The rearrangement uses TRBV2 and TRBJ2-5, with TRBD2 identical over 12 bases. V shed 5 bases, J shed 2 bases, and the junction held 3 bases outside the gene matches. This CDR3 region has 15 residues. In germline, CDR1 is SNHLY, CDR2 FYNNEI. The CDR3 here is CASSYLAGGQETQYF. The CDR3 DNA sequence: TGTGCCAGCAGTTACCTAGCGGGGGGGCAAGAGACCCAGTACTTC.

CDR3 loop: CASSQDRDEPQHF. CDR3 DNA sequence: TGCGCCAGCAGCCAAGATAGGGATGAGCCCCAGCATTTT. The V call is TRBV4-3, the J call TRBJ1-5; no firm D call. V was shortened by 0 bases and J by 8 bases, with 8 bases between the two germline ends. This CDR3 region has 13 residues. CDR1 is LGHNA, CDR2 YSLEER, per germline.

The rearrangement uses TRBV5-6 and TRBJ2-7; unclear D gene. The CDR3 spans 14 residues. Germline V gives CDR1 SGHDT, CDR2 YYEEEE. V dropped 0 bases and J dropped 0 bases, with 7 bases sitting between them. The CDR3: CASSLVGTSYEQYF. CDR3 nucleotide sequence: TGTGCCAGCAGCTTGGTCGGAACCTCCTACGAGCAGTACTTC.

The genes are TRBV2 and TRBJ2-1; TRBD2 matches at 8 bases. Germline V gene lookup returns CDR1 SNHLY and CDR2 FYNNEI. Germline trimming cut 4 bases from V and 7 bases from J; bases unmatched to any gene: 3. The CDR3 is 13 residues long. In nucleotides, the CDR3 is TGTGCCAGCAGTGCGGCTAGCGGGAATGAGCAGTTCTTC. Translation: CASSAASGNEQFF.

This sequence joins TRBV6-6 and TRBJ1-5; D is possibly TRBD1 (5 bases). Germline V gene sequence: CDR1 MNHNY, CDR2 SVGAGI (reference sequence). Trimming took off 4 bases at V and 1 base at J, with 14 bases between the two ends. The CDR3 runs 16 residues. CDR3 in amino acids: CASSSRQYYSNQPQHF. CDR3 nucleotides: TGTGCCAGCAGTTCCCGACAGTATTACAGCAATCAGCCCCAGCATTTT.

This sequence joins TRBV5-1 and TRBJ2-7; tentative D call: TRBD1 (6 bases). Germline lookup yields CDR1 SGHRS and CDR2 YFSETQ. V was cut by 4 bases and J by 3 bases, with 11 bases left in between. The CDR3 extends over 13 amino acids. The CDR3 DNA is TGCGCCAGCAGCCGCAAACAGGGCTACGAGCAGTACTTC. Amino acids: CASSRKQGYEQYF.